The 7 T cell receptor beta chains below were found in one sample sequenced in a study of OX40 agonist ivuxolimab in advanced cancers. Sequencing was performed with immunoSEQ multiplex PCR; in TCRdb, only in-frame clones are kept and a portion is missing. There are approximately 15,000 clones in the sample; 80% occur only once, and under 40% lies in the top ten. Sequenced here: CD4+ or CD8+ T cells sorted from blood, sampled in a trial of the OX40 agonist ivuxolimab. The receptors here all came from an adult with an advanced solid tumor such as melanoma, head and neck, liver or kidney cancer.

The chain carries TRBV11-2 and TRBJ1-1; D uncertain. V shed 7 bases and J shed 0 bases, with 6 bases lying between them. The germline gives CDR1 SGHAT, CDR2 FQNNGV. There are 12 residues in the CDR3. This chain's CDR3 is CASTLMNTEAFF. The CDR3 coding sequence is TGTGCCAGCACCCTCATGAACACTGAAGCTTTCTTT.

The chain employs TRBV5-4 and TRBJ1-6; TRBD1 might be the D (5 bases). Germline V gives CDR1 SGHNT, CDR2 YYREEE (reference sequence). This CDR3 has 14 amino acids. The V end was cut by 8 bases, the J end by 0 bases, with 9 bases between. CDR3 in DNA: TGTGCCAGTTCAGGGAGCTCCTATAATTCACCCCTCCACTTT. This gives the protein CASSGSSYNSPLHF.

This clone has only a few counts. The chain links TRBV7-8 to TRBJ1-5; D not resolved. The CDR3 is made up of 13 amino acids. Germline-derived CDR1 and CDR2 are SGHVS and FQNEAQ. V lost 3 bases and J lost 0, with 3 bases in between. CDR3 region: CASSLFSNQPQHF. CDR3 nucleotides: TGTGCCAGCAGCTTGTTTAGCAATCAGCCCCAGCATTTT.

This clone came up a few times. The chain employs TRBV19 and TRBJ1-4; possibly TRBD1 for D (5 bases). V was shortened by 5 bases and J by 5 bases, with 9 bases between the two germline ends. Germline V gene sequence: CDR1 LNHDA, CDR2 SQIVND (reference sequence). This CDR3 has 13 amino acids. The CDR3 protein is CASSSRQNEKLFF. The CDR3 DNA is TGTGCCAGTAGTTCCAGACAGAATGAAAAACTGTTTTTT.

This chain links TRBV5-6 with TRBJ2-7; D remains ambiguous. The CDR3 contains 11 residues. Per germline, CDR1 SGHDT and CDR2 YYEEEE. Trimming took off 0 bases at V and 4 bases at J, with 2 bases between the two ends. The CDR3 DNA is TGTGCCAGCAGCTTGGAATACGAGCAGTACTTC. This translates into CASSLEYEQYF.

The chain carries TRBV6-1 and TRBJ1-1; D is unclear. The germline V gene has CDR1 MNHNS and CDR2 SASEGT. This CDR3 is 13 amino acids long. With 3 bases removed from V and 2 bases from J, the gap between germline ends came to 7 bases. CDR3 nucleotides: TGTGCCAGCAGTGACGGCAGTAACACTGAAGCTTTCTTT. It translates to CASSDGSNTEAFF.

The chain employs TRBV20-1 and TRBJ1-1; D unresolved. CDR3 length equals 11 residues. CDR1 and CDR2 (germline): DFQATT, SNEGSKA (reference sequence). V lost 0 bases and J lost 11, with 10 bases in between. The CDR3 loop reads CSARDGSAAFF. The CDR3 DNA reads as TGCAGTGCTAGAGATGGATCGGCTGCTTTCTTT.